This TCR beta chain came from a study of HIV-infected patients and healthy controls. This clonotype was counted many times. Reverse transcription used around 540 ng RNA and constant-region primers for alpha and beta. Using multiplexing indices, alpha and beta chain libraries were generated apart by chain-specific third strand synthesis. A 5' RACE adapter with a random hexamer and the SP2 primer site was joined to cDNA. MiXCR was run by TCRdb on the 5' RACE reads, yielding one entry per CDR3 protein. This table holds 18,000 or so distinct CDR3 sequences, 8% to 10% found once. This CDR3 is 16 amino acids long. The germline V gene encodes CDR1 MGHRA and CDR2 YSYEKL. Trimming removed 3 bases at V and 10 bases at J, with 19 bases between. Follow-up blood was drawn about 14 weeks, roughly three months, after antiretroviral therapy began. No cell fractionation was done, so the repertoire covers all unsorted peripheral blood T cells. Enrollment excluded donors with tumors, hepatitis B or C, or recent vaccination.

The TCR was taken from an adult with HIV infection. The source material was blood, sampled during antiretroviral therapy. This chain joins TRBV4-1 and TRBJ1-6, with a tentative D call TRBD1 (5 bases). The CDR3 DNA reads TGCGCCAGCAGCCAGGTTTTTGGAACAGGCGTCTCACCCCTCCACTTT. This encodes CASSQVFGTGVSPLHF.